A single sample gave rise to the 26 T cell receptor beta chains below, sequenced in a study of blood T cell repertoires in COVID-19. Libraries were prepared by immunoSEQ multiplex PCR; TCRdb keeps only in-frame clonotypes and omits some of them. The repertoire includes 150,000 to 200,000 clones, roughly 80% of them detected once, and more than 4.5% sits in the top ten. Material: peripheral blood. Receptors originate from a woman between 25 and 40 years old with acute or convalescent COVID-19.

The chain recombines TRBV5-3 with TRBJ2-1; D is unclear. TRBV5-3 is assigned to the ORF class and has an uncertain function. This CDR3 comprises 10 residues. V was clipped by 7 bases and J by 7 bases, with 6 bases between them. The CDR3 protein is CARPKNEQFF. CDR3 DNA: TGTGCCAGACCAAAAAATGAGCAGTTCTTC.

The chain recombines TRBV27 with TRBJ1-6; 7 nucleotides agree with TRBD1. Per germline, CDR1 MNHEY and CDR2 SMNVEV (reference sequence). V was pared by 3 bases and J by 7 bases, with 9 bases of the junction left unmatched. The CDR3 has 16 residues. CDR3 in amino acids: CASSLTFDRVNSPLHF. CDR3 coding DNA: TGTGCCAGCAGTTTGACCTTTGACAGGGTCAATTCACCCCTCCACTTT.

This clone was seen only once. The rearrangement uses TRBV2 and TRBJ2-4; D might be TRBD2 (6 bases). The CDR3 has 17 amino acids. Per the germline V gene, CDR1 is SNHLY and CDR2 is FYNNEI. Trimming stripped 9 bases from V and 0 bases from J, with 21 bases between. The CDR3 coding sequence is TGTGCCAGTAGGGACTGGGGTGCGGTAAAAGCCAAAAACATTCAGTACTTC. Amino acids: CASRDWGAVKAKNIQYF.

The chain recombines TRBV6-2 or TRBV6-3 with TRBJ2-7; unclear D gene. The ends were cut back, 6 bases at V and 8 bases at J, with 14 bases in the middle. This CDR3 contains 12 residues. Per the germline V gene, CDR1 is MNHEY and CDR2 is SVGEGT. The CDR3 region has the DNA TGTGCCAGCAGCCGCGACTCCCCGAAGCAGTACTTC. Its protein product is CASSRDSPKQYF.

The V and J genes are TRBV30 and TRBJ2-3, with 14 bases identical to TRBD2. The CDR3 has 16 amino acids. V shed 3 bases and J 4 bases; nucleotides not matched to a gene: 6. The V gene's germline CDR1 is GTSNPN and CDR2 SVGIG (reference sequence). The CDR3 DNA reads TGTGCCTGGAGCCAACGACTAGCGGGGGGGGCAGATACGCAGTATTTT. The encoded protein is CAWSQRLAGGADTQYF. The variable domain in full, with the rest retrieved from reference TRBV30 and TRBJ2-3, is SQTIHQWPATLVQPVGSPLSLECTVEGTSNPNLYWYRQAAGRGLQLLFYSVGIGQISSEVPQNLSASRPQDRQFILSSKKLLLSDSGFYLCAWSQRLAGGADTQYFGPGTRLTVL.

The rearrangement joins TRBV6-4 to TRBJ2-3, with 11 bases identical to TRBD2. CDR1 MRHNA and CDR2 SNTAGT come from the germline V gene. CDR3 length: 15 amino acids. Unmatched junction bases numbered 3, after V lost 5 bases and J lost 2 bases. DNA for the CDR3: TGTGCCAGCAGTAAGACTAGCGGGGCCACAGATACGCAGTATTTT. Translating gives CASSKTSGATDTQYF.

Here the CDR3 reads CATHLPTGLGLLYGYTF. The CDR3 coding sequence is TGTGCCACCCACTTACCGACAGGGCTAGGGCTTTTGTATGGCTACACCTTC. The V and J genes are TRBV28 and TRBJ1-2, with 7 bases lining up with TRBD1. The CDR3 is made up of 17 amino acids. The V gene's germline CDR1 is MDHEN and CDR2 SYDVKM. V shed 10 bases, J shed 5 bases, and the junction held 22 bases outside the gene matches.

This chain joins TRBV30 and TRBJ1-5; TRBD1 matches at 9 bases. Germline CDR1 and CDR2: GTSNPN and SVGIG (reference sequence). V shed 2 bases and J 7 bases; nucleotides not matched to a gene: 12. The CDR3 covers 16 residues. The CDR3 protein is CAWSSMGDRVGQPQHF. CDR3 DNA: TGTGCCTGGAGTAGCATGGGGGACAGGGTTGGACAGCCCCAGCATTTT.

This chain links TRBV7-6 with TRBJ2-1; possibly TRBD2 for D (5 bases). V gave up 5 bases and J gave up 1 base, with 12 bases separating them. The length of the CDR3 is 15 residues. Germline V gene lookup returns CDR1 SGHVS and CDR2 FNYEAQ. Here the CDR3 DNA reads TGTGCCAGCAGCCAGGCGCGCGGGTCCTACAATGAGCAGTTCTTC. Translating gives CASSQARGSYNEQFF. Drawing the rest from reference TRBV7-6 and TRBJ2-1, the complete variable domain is GAGVSQSPRYKVTKRGQDVALRCDPISGHVSLYWYRQALGQGPEFLTYFNYEAQQDKSGLPNDRFSAERPEGSISTLTIQRTEQRDSAMYRCASSQARGSYNEQFFGPGTRLTVL.

The CDR3 spells CASRTTGDGYGYTF. The CDR3 coding sequence is TGTGCCAGCAGGACCACAGGGGACGGCTATGGCTACACCTTC. The J gene is TRBJ1-2, the V gene TRBV6-5; TRBD1 matches at 7 bases. The CDR3 sequence is 14 residues long. Germline-derived CDR1 and CDR2 are MNHEY and SVGAGI. With V trimmed by 6 bases and J by 4 bases, 8 bases remained unmatched.

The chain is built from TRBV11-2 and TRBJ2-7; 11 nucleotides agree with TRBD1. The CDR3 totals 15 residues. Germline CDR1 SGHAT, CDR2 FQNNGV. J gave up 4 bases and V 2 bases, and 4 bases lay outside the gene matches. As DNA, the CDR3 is TGTGCCAGCAGCTTAAGGGACAGGGGGTTATACGAGCAGTACTTC. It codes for CASSLRDRGLYEQYF.

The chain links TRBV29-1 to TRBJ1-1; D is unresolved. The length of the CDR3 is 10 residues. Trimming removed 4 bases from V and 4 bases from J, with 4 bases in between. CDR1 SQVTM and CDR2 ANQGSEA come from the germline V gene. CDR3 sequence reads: CSVVSTEAFF. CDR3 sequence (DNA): TGCAGCGTTGTCAGCACTGAAGCTTTCTTT.

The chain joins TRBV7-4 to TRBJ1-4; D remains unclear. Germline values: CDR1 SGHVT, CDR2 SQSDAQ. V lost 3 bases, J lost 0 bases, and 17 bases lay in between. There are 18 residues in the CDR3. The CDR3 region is CASSFGRDKSTTNEKLFF. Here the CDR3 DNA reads TGTGCCAGCAGCTTTGGACGGGATAAGTCAACAACTAATGAAAAACTGTTTTTT.

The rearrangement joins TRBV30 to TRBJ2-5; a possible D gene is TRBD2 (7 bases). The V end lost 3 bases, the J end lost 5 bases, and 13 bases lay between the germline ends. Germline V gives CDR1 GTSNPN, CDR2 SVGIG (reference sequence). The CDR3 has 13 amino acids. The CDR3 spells CAWSAGARETQYF. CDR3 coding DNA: TGTGCCTGGAGCGCGGGGGCGCGGGAGACCCAGTACTTC.

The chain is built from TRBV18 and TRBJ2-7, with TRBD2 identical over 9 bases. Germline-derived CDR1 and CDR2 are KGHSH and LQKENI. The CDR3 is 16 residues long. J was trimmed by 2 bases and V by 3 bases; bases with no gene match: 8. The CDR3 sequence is CASSPREAGGAYEQYF. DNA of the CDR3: TGTGCCAGCTCACCCCGCGAGGCGGGAGGGGCCTACGAGCAGTACTTC.

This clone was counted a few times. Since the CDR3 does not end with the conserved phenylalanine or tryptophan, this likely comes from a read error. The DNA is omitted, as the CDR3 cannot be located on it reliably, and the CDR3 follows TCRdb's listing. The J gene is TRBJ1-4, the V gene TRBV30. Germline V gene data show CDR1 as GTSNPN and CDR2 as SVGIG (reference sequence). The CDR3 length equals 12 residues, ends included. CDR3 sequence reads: CAWSVKVEGNRL.

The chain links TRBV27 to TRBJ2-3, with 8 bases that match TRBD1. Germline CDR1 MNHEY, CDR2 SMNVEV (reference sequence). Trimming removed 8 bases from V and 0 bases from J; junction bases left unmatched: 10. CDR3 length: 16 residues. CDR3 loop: CASSMGRGLSTDTQYF. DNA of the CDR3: TGTGCCAGCTCCATGGGCAGGGGGCTAAGCACAGATACGCAGTATTTT.

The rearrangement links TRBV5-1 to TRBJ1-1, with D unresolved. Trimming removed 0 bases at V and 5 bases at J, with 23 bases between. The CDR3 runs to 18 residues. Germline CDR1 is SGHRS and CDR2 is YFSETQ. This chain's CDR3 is CASSLAVSPHGVKTEAFF. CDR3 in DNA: TGCGCCAGCAGCTTGGCGGTATCTCCACACGGGGTCAAGACTGAAGCTTTCTTT.

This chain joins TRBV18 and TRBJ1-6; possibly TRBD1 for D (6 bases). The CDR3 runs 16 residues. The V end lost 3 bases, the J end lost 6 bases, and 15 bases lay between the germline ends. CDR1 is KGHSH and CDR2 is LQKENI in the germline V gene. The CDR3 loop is CASSPGVEGVNSPLHF. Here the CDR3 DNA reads TGTGCCAGCTCACCTGGGGTCGAGGGGGTTAATTCACCCCTCCACTTT.

CDR3 in amino acids: CASSPVKGGGKQETQYF. In nucleotides, the CDR3 is TGTGCCAGCTCACCAGTTAAAGGAGGAGGTAAACAAGAGACCCAGTACTTC. This chain connects TRBV18 to TRBJ2-5; D is perhaps TRBD2 (5 bases). This CDR3 spans 17 amino acids. Germline CDR1 and CDR2: KGHSH and LQKENI. The germline V and J ends were trimmed by 2 bases and 2 bases, with 18 bases remaining between them.

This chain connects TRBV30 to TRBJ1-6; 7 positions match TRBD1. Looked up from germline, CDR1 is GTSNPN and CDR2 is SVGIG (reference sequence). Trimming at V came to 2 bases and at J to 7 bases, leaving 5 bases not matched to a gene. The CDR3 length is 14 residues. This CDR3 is CAWSSGTVNSPLHF. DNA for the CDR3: TGTGCCTGGAGTTCCGGGACAGTCAATTCACCCCTCCACTTT.

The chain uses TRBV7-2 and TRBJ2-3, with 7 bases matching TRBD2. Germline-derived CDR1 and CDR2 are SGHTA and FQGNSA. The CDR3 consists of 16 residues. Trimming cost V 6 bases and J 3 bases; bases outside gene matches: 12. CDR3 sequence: CASSRLGGWITDTQYF. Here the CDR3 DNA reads TGTGCCAGCAGTAGACTGGGGGGGTGGATAACAGATACGCAGTATTTT.

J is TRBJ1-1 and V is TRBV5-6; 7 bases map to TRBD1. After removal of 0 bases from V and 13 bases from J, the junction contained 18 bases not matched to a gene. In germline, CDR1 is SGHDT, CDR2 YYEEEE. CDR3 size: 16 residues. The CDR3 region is CASSLAGERTGRSGFF. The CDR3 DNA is TGTGCCAGCAGCTTGGCCGGGGAACGGACAGGCAGAAGCGGTTTCTTT. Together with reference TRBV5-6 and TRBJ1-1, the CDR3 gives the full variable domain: DAGVTQSPTHLIKTRGQQVTLRCSPKSGHDTVSWYQQALGQGPQFIFQYYEEEERQRGNFPDRFSGHQFPNYSSELNVNALLLGDSALYLCASSLAGERTGRSGFFGQGTRLTVV.

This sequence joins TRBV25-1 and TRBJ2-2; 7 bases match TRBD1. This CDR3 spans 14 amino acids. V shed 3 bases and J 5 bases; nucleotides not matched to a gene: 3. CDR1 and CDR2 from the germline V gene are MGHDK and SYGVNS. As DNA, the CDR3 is TGTGCCAGCAGTGAGACAGGGTGGACCGGGGAGCTGTTTTTT. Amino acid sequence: CASSETGWTGELFF.

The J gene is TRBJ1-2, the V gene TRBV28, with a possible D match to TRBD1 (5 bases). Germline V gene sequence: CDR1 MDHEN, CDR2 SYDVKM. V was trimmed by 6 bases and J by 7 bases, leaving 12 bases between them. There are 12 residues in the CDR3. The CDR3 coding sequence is TGTGCCAGCAGAAAGGGGTGGAGTGGCTACACCTTC. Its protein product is CASRKGWSGYTF.

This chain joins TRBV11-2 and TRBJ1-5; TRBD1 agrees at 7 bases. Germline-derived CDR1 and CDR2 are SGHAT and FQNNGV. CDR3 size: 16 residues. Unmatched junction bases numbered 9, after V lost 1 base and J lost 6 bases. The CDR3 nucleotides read TGTGCCAGCAGCTTAGGGACCAGACAGGGCGGTCAGCCCCAGCATTTT. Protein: CASSLGTRQGGQPQHF.